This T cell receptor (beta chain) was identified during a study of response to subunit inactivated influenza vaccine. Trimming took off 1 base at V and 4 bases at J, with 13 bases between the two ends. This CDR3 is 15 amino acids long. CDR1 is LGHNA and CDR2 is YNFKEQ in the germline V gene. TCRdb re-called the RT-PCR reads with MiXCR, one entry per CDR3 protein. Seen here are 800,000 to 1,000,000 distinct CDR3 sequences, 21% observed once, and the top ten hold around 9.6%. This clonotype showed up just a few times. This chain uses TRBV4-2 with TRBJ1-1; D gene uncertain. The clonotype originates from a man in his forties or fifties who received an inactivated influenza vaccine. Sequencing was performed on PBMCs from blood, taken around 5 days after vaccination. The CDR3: CASSQATPTSTEAFF. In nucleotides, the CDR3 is TGTGCCAGCAGCCAAGCGACACCCACGAGCACTGAAGCTTTCTTT.